This is a list of T cell receptor beta chains from one sample in a study of T cell repertoires in cytomegalovirus infection. TCRdb called the reads again in MiXCR, with one record for every CDR3 protein. The repertoire has around 770,000 distinct CDR3 sequences, roughly 28% of them found once; the top ten carry under 15%. For these receptors, no antigen is known. The sequencing here drew on cultured CD8+ T cells from PBMCs, taken from culture after CMV antigen stimulation. The source of these receptors is a human donor in good health (CMV status not recorded). Some clones in this sample may be carry-over from other donors' samples. The CDR3 runs from the conserved cysteine through the conserved F or W. D genes are given only for firm matches. Clone sizes are given selectively: once, few, many, or a class where the clone is expanded.

CASSLLMGQLSNQPQHF | TGTGCCAGCAGTTTACTTATGGGACAGCTTAGCAATCAGCCCCAGCATTTT | TRBD1 | TRBJ1-5 | few | TRBV6-1 | 17
CASSFPLAGAFTDTQYF | TGTGCCAGCAGCTTTCCCCTAGCGGGGGCCTTCACAGATACGCAGTATTTT | TRBD2 | TRBJ2-3 | many | TRBV7-9 | 17
CASSPLSGGIYNEQFF | TGTGCCAGCAGTCCACTTAGCGGGGGGATATACAATGAGCAGTTCTTC | TRBD2 | TRBJ2-1 | - | TRBV28 | 16
CASSPRARNTQYF | TGTGCCAGCAGCCCGAGGGCAAGAAATACGCAGTATTTT | - | TRBJ2-3 | - | TRBV7-6 | 13
CASSLMDREETQYF | TGTGCCAGCAGTTTAATGGACAGGGAAGAGACCCAGTACTTC | TRBD1 | TRBJ2-5 | few | TRBV12-3/TRBV12-4 | 14
CASSQEIRTGEDYGYTF | TGCGCCAGCAGCCAAGAGATTCGGACAGGGGAAGACTATGGCTACACCTTC | TRBD1 | TRBJ1-2 | few | TRBV4-1 | 17
CASSGDREYNEQFF | TGTGCCAGCAGTGGGGACAGGGAGTACAATGAGCAGTTCTTC | TRBD1 | TRBJ2-1 | few | TRBV6-1 | 14
CASRNRDRGPNNEQFF | TGTGCCAGCAGAAACCGGGACAGGGGGCCTAACAATGAGCAGTTCTTC | TRBD1 | TRBJ2-1 | - | TRBV6-8 | 16
CASSPETEVSDQPQHF | TGTGCCAGCAGTCCCGAGACAGAAGTTAGCGATCAGCCCCAGCATTTT | - | TRBJ1-5 | - | TRBV6-1 | 16
CASSQSGGSYNEQFF | TGTGCCAGCAGCCAAAGCGGGGGTTCCTACAATGAGCAGTTCTTC | TRBD2 | TRBJ2-1 | few | TRBV7-8 | 15
CASSVAGEYNEQFF | TGTGCCAGCAGCGTAGCTGGGGAATACAATGAGCAGTTCTTC | - | TRBJ2-1 | - | TRBV9 | 14
CASSYPGTSGVQETQYF | TGTGCCAGCAGTTACCCCGGGACTAGCGGTGTCCAAGAGACCCAGTACTTC | TRBD2 | TRBJ2-5 | - | TRBV12-3/TRBV12-4 | 17
CASSLGSSGRPPQHF | TGTGCCAGCAGTTTAGGGTCCTCTGGTCGGCCGCCCCAGCATTTT | - | TRBJ1-5 | many | TRBV28 | 15
CASSQRLAKHTDTQYF | TGCGCCAGCAGCCAGCGTTTAGCGAAACACACAGATACGCAGTATTTT | - | TRBJ2-3 | few | TRBV4-1 | 16
CASSSSGYSYNSPLHF | TGTGCCAGCAGCTCGTCAGGGTACTCCTATAATTCACCCCTCCACTTT | - | TRBJ1-6 | - | TRBV7-2 | 16
CASSLVAGGRDDTQYF | TGTGCCAGCAGTTTAGTCGCGGGGGGCCGGGATGATACGCAGTATTTT | TRBD2 | TRBJ2-3 | few | TRBV27 | 16
CASSLGRRYREYSPLHF | TGTGCCAGCAGCTTAGGCCGCCGCTACAGGGAGTATTCACCCCTCCACTTT | - | TRBJ1-6 | many | TRBV7-6 | 17
CASSYSNPDRDTQYF | TGTGCCAGCAGTTACTCCAATCCCGACCGGGATACGCAGTATTTT | - | TRBJ2-3 | - | TRBV6-5 | 15
CASPSRGLPNTEAFF | TGTGCCAGCCCTAGCAGGGGCCTACCGAACACTGAAGCTTTCTTT | - | TRBJ1-1 | - | TRBV12-3/TRBV12-4 | 15
CASSLDGDTGELFF | TGTGCCAGCAGCTTGGACGGGGACACCGGGGAGCTGTTTTTT | - | TRBJ2-2 | few | TRBV7-8 | 14
CASSQDRRGLGQPQHF | TGCGCCAGCAGCCAAGATCGCAGGGGGCTGGGGCAGCCCCAGCATTTT | TRBD1 | TRBJ1-5 | - | TRBV4-3 | 16
CASSYSRDSKHLYEQFF | TGTGCCAGCAGCTATAGCCGGGACTCCAAACATTTATATGAGCAGTTCTTC | - | TRBJ2-1 | many | TRBV7-9 | 17
CASSPGRWRRPGGPLHF | TGTGCCAGTAGTCCCGGGAGGTGGCGCAGGCCGGGGGGACCCCTCCACTTT | - | TRBJ1-6 | many | TRBV19 | 17
CSVVRFDEQFF | TGCAGCGTTGTTCGGTTCGATGAGCAGTTCTTC | - | TRBJ2-1 | - | TRBV29-1 | 11
CSALDGGISEAFF | TGCAGTGCTCTGGACGGGGGAATATCTGAAGCTTTCTTT | - | TRBJ1-1 | few | TRBV20-1 | 13
CASSQYRGSSYNEQFF | TGTGCCAGCAGCCAGTACAGGGGGTCCTCCTACAATGAGCAGTTCTTC | TRBD1 | TRBJ2-1 | - | TRBV3-1 | 16
CASSHSGGGETQYF | TGTGCCAGCAGTCACAGCGGGGGAGGAGAGACCCAGTACTTC | TRBD2 | TRBJ2-5 | few | TRBV6-2/TRBV6-3 | 14
CASSSGLGPDTQYF | TGTGCCAGCAGCTCGGGACTAGGCCCAGATACGCAGTATTTT | TRBD2 | TRBJ2-3 | - | TRBV13 | 14
CASSYGGSSTDTQYF | TGTGCCAGCAGCTACGGGGGGTCCAGCACAGATACGCAGTATTTT | TRBD2 | TRBJ2-3 | - | TRBV7-6 | 15
CASGLVLTSGAFTDTQYF | TGTGCTAGTGGTTTGGTACTGACTAGCGGCGCTTTCACAGATACGCAGTATTTT | TRBD2 | TRBJ2-3 | few | TRBV12-5 | 18
CASSLGDTIYF | TGTGCCAGCAGCTTAGGCGACACCATATATTTT | - | TRBJ1-3 | many | TRBV7-8 | 11
CSARTGGEETQYF | TGCAGTGCGAGGACAGGGGGCGAGGAGACCCAGTACTTC | TRBD1 | TRBJ2-5 | - | TRBV20-1 | 13
CASRPGTDTQYF | TGTGCCAGCAGACCAGGGACAGATACGCAGTATTTT | - | TRBJ2-3 | - | TRBV6-6 | 12
CASSSQGGDTDTQYF | TGTGCCAGCAGCTCACAGGGGGGAGACACAGATACGCAGTATTTT | TRBD1 | TRBJ2-3 | many | TRBV7-6 | 15
CASSLYSGALETQYF | TGTGCCAGCAGTTTATATAGCGGGGCCTTGGAGACGCAGTATTTT | TRBD2 | TRBJ2-3 | - | TRBV27 | 15
CASSPGQGFDTQYF | TGTGCCAGCAGCCCCGGACAGGGCTTTGATACGCAGTATTTT | TRBD1 | TRBJ2-3 | many | TRBV7-6 | 14
CASSYSSGGARNEQFF | TGTGCCAGCAGCTACTCGAGCGGGGGGGCTCGGAATGAGCAGTTCTTC | TRBD2 | TRBJ2-1 | few | TRBV7-2 | 16
CSAFDRGNTEAFF | TGCAGCGCATTTGACCGGGGGAACACTGAAGCTTTCTTT | - | TRBJ1-1 | - | TRBV29-1 | 13
CASSQVKGGEETQYF | TGCGCCAGCAGCCAGGTCAAAGGGGGAGAAGAGACCCAGTACTTC | - | TRBJ2-5 | - | TRBV4-1 | 15
CASSPPFGGGLSGELFF | TGTGCCAGCAGTCCCCCCTTTGGGGGGGGTCTTTCCGGGGAGCTGTTTTTT | TRBD2 | TRBJ2-2 | - | TRBV28 | 17
CASSQDIGYTGELFF | TGTGCCAGCAGCCAAGATATAGGGTACACCGGGGAGCTGTTTTTT | - | TRBJ2-2 | - | TRBV14 | 15
CASSDRVRRYGYTF | TGTGCCAGCAGTGACCGGGTCCGTCGTTATGGCTACACCTTC | - | TRBJ1-2 | - | TRBV6-5 | 14
CAGRGVRTGELFF | TGTGCCGGCAGGGGCGTTCGGACCGGGGAGCTGTTTTTT | - | TRBJ2-2 | - | TRBV6-2/TRBV6-3 | 13